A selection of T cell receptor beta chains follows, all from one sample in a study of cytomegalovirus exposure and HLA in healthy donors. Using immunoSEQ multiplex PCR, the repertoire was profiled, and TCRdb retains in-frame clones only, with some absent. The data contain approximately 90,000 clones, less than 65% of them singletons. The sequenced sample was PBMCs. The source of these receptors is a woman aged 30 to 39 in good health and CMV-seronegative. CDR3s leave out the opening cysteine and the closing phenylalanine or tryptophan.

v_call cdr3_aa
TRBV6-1 ASSAGTVAKNIQY
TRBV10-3 AIRKEGQGNEQF
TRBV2 ASRLAGVYEQY
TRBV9 ASSTGLAGGGKLQY
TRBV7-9 ASSAQGVSYEQY
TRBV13 ASSLAFPPGADYEQY
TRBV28 ASSFRGSSGNTIY
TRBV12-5 ASGLALAGENEQF
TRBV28 ASSLWRGLASNQPQH
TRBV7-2 ASSLPSRYEQY
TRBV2 ASSREGYEQF
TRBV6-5 ASSTGTSGGNEQF
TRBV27 ASREHRLNYGYT
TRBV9 ASSVSLESTDTQY
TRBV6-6 ASSSTGSGNTIY
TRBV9 ASSAPSGGSYNEQF
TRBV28 ASKRQGSNYGYT
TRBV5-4 ASSFGDRDYGYT
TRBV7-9 ASFRESTDTQY
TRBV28 ASTEDRGGEQY
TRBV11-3 ASSSGTGVSYEQY
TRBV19 ASSIDGGPRGAF
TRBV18 ASSPVLAGTPQETQY
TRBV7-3 ASSRTGAGELF
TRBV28 ASRVRLTRRYNEQF
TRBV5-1 ASSLGQVASDNYGYT
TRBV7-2 ASSLYIAGGPDTQY
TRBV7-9 ASSGRPRGGITTYEQY
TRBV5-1 ASSSGSWSDTQY
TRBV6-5 ASSYRGAGYT
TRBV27 ASSLSAGVLSYEQY
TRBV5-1 ASSTSGEGIGPLH
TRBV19 ASSIGTGFATNEKLF